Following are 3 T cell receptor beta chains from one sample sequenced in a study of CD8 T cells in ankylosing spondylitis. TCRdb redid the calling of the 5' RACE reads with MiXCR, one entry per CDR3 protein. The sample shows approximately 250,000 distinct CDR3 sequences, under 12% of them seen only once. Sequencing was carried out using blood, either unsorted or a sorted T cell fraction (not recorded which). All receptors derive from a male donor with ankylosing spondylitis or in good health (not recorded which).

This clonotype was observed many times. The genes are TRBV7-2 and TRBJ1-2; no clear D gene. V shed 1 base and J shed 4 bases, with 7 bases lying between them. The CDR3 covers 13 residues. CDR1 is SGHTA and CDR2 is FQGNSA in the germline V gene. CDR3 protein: CASSLGRTYGYTF. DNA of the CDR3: TGTGCCAGCAGCTTAGGACGGACCTATGGCTACACCTTC.

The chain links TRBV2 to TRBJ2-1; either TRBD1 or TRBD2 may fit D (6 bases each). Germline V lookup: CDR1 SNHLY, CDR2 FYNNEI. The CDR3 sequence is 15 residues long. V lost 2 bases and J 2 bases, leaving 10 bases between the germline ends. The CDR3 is CASSESGGAYNEQFF. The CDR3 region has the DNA TGTGCCAGCAGTGAATCCGGGGGCGCCTACAATGAGCAGTTCTTC.

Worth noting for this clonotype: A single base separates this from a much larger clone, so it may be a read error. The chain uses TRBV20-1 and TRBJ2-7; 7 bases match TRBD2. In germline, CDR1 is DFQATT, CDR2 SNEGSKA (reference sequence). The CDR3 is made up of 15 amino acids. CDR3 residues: CCARGYGGGPGEQYF. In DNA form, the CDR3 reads TGCTGTGCTAGAGGTTACGGGGGAGGGCCTGGGGAGCAGTACTTC.